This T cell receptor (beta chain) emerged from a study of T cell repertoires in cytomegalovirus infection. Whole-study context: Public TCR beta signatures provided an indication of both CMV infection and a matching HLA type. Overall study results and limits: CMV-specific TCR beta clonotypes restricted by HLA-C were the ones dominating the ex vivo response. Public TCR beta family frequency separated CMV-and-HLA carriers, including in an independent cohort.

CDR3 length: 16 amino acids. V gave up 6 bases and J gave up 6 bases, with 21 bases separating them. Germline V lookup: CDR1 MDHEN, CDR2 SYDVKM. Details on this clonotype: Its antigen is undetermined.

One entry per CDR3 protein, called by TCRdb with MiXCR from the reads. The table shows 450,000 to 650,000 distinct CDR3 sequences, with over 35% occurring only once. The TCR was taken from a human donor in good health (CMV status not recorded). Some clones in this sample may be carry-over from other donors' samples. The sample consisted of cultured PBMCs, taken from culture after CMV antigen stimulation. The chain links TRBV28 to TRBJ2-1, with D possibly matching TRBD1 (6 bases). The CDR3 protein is CASSPPRRGPSNEQFF. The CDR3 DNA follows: TGTGCCAGCAGCCCCCCCCGCAGGGGACCTAGCAATGAGCAGTTCTTC. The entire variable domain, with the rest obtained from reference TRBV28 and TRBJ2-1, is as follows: DVKVTQSSRYLVKRTGEKVFLECVQDMDHENMFWYRQDPGLGLRLIYFSYDVKMKEKGDIPEGYSVSREKKERFSLILESASTNQTSMYLCASSPPRRGPSNEQFFGPGTRLTVL.